The 20 T cell receptor beta chains in this list originate from one sample, sequenced in a study of shared clonotypes between healthy human individuals. Profiled with immunoSEQ multiplex PCR; TCRdb holds only in-frame clones, not every one. The data hold 2,500,000 or so clones, with around nine tenths observed a single time. Sample: naive CD4+ T cells sorted from blood. Subset indicated: CD45RA+ positively selected. The receptors shown here come from a man younger than 35 in good health.

About this clone: Sequence at one end of the junction differs from germline and may be a read error. J is TRBJ2-6 and V is TRBV11-2; D call uncertain. The CDR3 runs 16 residues. Germline values: CDR1 SGHAT, CDR2 FQNNGV. The CDR3: CASSIEEPSGANVLTF. DNA of the CDR3: TGTGCCAGCAGCATAGAGGAACCCTCTGGGGCCAACGTCCTGACTTTC.

The genes are TRBV13 and TRBJ2-5; D assignment may be TRBD1 or TRBD2 (5 bases each). V was cut by 3 bases and J by 5 bases, with 10 bases left in between. CDR1 is PRHDT and CDR2 is FYEKMQ in the germline V gene (reference sequence). The CDR3 consists of 13 residues. In DNA, the CDR3 is TGTGCCAGCAGCTTTAATTGGGGGGAGACCCAGTACTTC. This codes for CASSFNWGETQYF. The variable domain in full, completed from reference TRBV13 and TRBJ2-5, reads AAGVIQSPRHLIKEKRETATLKCYPIPRHDTVYWYQQGPGQDPQFLISFYEKMQSDKGSIPDRFSAQQFSDYHSELNMSSLELGDSALYFCASSFNWGETQYFGPGTRLLVL.

The chain joins TRBV2 to TRBJ1-5, with a tentative D call TRBD1 (6 bases). CDR3 length: 13 residues. V lost 8 bases to trimming and J lost 1 base, with 9 bases between them. Germline CDR1 SNHLY, CDR2 FYNNEI. DNA of the CDR3: TGTGCCAGCGGGGGCCTGAGCAATCAGCCCCAGCATTTT. Translating it yields CASGGLSNQPQHF. The entire variable domain, with the rest obtained from reference TRBV2 and TRBJ1-5, is as follows: EPEVTQTPSHQVTQMGQEVILRCVPISNHLYFYWYRQILGQKVEFLVSFYNNEISEKSEIFDDQFSVERPDGSNFTLKIRSTKLEDSAMYFCASGGLSNQPQHFGDGTRLSIL.

This chain connects TRBV5-4 to TRBJ2-7; D is uncertain. The CDR3 loop spans 13 amino acids. V dropped 1 base and J dropped 7 bases, with 12 bases sitting between them. Germline CDR1 is SGHNT and CDR2 is YYREEE (reference sequence). The chain's CDR3 is CASSLRRDGEQYF. The CDR3 region has the DNA TGTGCCAGCAGCTTGCGACGAGATGGAGAGCAGTACTTC. The variable domain in full, with the rest retrieved from reference TRBV5-4 and TRBJ2-7, is ETGVTQSPTHLIKTRGQQVTLRCSSQSGHNTVSWYQQALGQGPQFIFQYYREEENGRGNFPPRFSGLQFPNYSSELNVNALELDDSALYLCASSLRRDGEQYFGPGTRLTVT.

To note about this clone: At the DNA level, this CDR3 is encoded by other sequences in the same sample as well. The V and J genes are TRBV2 and TRBJ2-5; D could derive from TRBD1 or TRBD2 (5 bases each). Germline V gives CDR1 SNHLY, CDR2 FYNNEI. The CDR3 spans 13 residues. Trimming removed 4 bases at V and 5 bases at J, with 11 bases between. CDR3 nucleotide sequence: TGTGCCAGCAGTGGGGGGTTAGGGGAGACCCAGTACTTC. This sequence encodes CASSGGLGETQYF.

This chain connects TRBV19 to TRBJ1-5, with TRBD1 as a possible D gene (5 bases). The CDR3 contains 16 residues. Trimming removed 4 bases at V and 4 bases at J, with 17 bases between. The germline gives CDR1 LNHDA, CDR2 SQIVND (reference sequence). The CDR3 here is CASSKDSGLWNQPQHF. In DNA, the CDR3 is TGTGCCAGTAGTAAGGACTCAGGGTTATGGAATCAGCCCCAGCATTTT.

This chain links TRBV5-1 with TRBJ2-2; D might be TRBD1 or TRBD2, each matching 5 bases. V was shortened by 2 bases and J by 3 bases, with 20 bases between the two germline ends. Germline CDR1 is SGHRS and CDR2 is YFSETQ. This CDR3 has 18 amino acids. CDR3 protein: CASSFTGTPSPDTGELFF. The DNA of the CDR3 is TGCGCCAGCAGCTTTACCGGGACGCCCTCCCCGGACACCGGGGAGCTGTTTTTT.

V and J are TRBV6-1 and TRBJ1-1; D is undetermined. Trimming took off 4 bases at V and 7 bases at J, with 7 bases between the two ends. In germline, CDR1 is MNHNS, CDR2 SASEGT. The CDR3 is 11 residues long. CDR3 DNA sequence: TGTGCCAGCAGTGGAGGCAGTGAAGCTTTCTTT. As protein: CASSGGSEAFF.

This clone was counted once. The chain links TRBV14 to TRBJ2-7; the D is unclear. The CDR3 is 12 residues long. Germline V lookup: CDR1 SGHDN, CDR2 FVKESK. Between the trimmed V and J ends, which lost 4 bases and 1 base, there was a span of 5 bases. The CDR3 DNA is TGTGCCAGCAGCCGCCTGTCCTACGAGCAGTACTTC. Translation gives CASSRLSYEQYF.

This clone was seen just once. This chain's CDR3 is CASSDALLMFF. Here the CDR3 DNA reads TGTGCCAGCAGTGATGCCCTACTAATGTTTTTT. V usage is TRBV6-1 and J usage is TRBJ1-4, with D unclear. Trimming pared 3 bases from V and 15 bases from J, leaving 11 bases between. There are 11 residues in the CDR3. CDR1 is MNHNS, CDR2 SASEGT, per germline.

In regard to this clone: The sample holds other DNA sequences that translate to the same CDR3. The J gene is TRBJ2-6, the V gene TRBV29-1; D remains ambiguous. Trimming removed 6 bases at V and 0 bases at J, with 3 bases between. Looked up from germline, CDR1 is SQVTM and CDR2 is ANQGSEA. The CDR3 runs 12 residues. The CDR3, as DNA: TGCAGCGTGGGCTCTGGGGCCAACGTCCTGACTTTC. Protein: CSVGSGANVLTF. Together with reference TRBV29-1 and TRBJ2-6, the CDR3 gives the full variable domain: SAVISQKPSRDICQRGTSLTIQCQVDSQVTMMFWYRQQPGQSLTLIATANQGSEATYESGFVIDKFPISRPNLTFSTLTVSNMSPEDSSIYLCSVGSGANVLTFGAGSRLTVL.

The chain joins TRBV29-1 to TRBJ1-2; the D is unclear. CDR1 and CDR2 from the germline V gene are SQVTM and ANQGSEA. The V and J ends lost 4 bases and 4 bases respectively, with 10 bases between them. The CDR3 has 12 residues. The CDR3 DNA sequence: TGCAGCGTTGCCGGACTGACCTATGGCTACACCTTC. It specifies CSVAGLTYGYTF.

Here the CDR3 reads CASSETFTLHEQYF. The CDR3 region has the DNA TGTGCCAGCAGCGAGACTTTCACGCTCCACGAGCAGTACTTC. V is TRBV6-1 and J is TRBJ2-7; D uncertain. This CDR3 has 14 residues. Germline CDR1 reads MNHNS; CDR2 reads SASEGT. The V end lost 6 bases, the J end lost 5 bases, and 17 bases lay between the germline ends.

J is TRBJ1-2 and V is TRBV6-1; D not certain. V was cut by 5 bases and J by 5 bases, with 12 bases left in between. Germline CDR1 MNHNS, CDR2 SASEGT. The CDR3 sequence is 13 residues long. DNA for the CDR3: TGTGCCAGCAGTTTGGACGGGATATATGGCTACACCTTC. It yields the protein CASSLDGIYGYTF.

V gene TRBV5-4 combines with J gene TRBJ1-2; the match to TRBD1 covers 10 bases. Germline CDR1 and CDR2: SGHNT and YYREEE (reference sequence). The J segment lost 8 bases and the V segment lost 3 bases, leaving 13 bases of the junction unmatched. This CDR3 spans 16 amino acids. As DNA, the CDR3 is TGTGCCAGCAGCTCCGGACGGACAGGGGGGTGGCGAGGCTACACCTTC. Translation: CASSSGRTGGWRGYTF.

Comments on this clone: The same CDR3 also results from other DNA sequences found in this sample. This chain uses TRBV6-6 with TRBJ2-5; tentatively, D is TRBD2 (5 bases). Per the germline V gene, CDR1 is MNHNY and CDR2 is SVGAGI (reference sequence). V was shortened by 4 bases and J by 7 bases, with 7 bases between the two germline ends. This CDR3 comprises 11 residues. CDR3 nucleotides: TGTGCCAGCAGTTCCCGGGGGACCCAGTACTTC. Protein sequence: CASSSRGTQYF.

This chain joins TRBV4-3 and TRBJ1-2; D unclear. Germline CDR1 and CDR2: LGHNA and YSLEER. The CDR3 has 13 amino acids. V was trimmed by 1 base and J by 10 bases, leaving 13 bases between them. For the CDR3, the DNA is TGCGCCAGCAGCCAAGGCGGGAGAGGAGACTACACCTTC. This translates into CASSQGGRGDYTF.

The J gene is TRBJ2-6, the V gene TRBV9; 9 bases agree with TRBD2. This CDR3 contains 22 residues. V lost 2 bases and J lost 1; bases outside the gene matches: 19. Germline assignment: CDR1 SGDLS and CDR2 YYNGEE. This CDR3 is CASSVSGTSTLLPISGANVLTF. For the CDR3, the DNA is TGTGCCAGCAGCGTTTCCGGGACTAGCACTTTACTGCCGATATCTGGGGCCAACGTCCTGACTTTC.

As regards this clone: Other DNA variants within this sample encode the same CDR3. This chain links TRBV5-1 with TRBJ2-7, with TRBD2 matching 15 bases. The CDR3 is made up of 15 amino acids. The V gene's germline CDR1 is SGHRS and CDR2 YFSETQ. With V trimmed by 4 bases and J by 6 bases, 5 bases remained unmatched. CDR3 DNA sequence: TGCGCCAGCAGCGAGGGACTAGCGGGAGGTGGCGAGCAGTACTTC. As protein: CASSEGLAGGGEQYF.

The rearrangement links TRBV7-9 to TRBJ2-3; D may match TRBD1 or TRBD2 (5 bases each). The CDR3 extends over 14 amino acids. V lost 5 bases to trimming and J lost 2 bases, with 11 bases between them. Germline CDR1 reads SEHNR; CDR2 reads FQNEAQ (reference sequence). CDR3 DNA: TGTGCCAGCAGCCACGGGACGGACACAGATACGCAGTATTTT. This gives the protein CASSHGTDTDTQYF.